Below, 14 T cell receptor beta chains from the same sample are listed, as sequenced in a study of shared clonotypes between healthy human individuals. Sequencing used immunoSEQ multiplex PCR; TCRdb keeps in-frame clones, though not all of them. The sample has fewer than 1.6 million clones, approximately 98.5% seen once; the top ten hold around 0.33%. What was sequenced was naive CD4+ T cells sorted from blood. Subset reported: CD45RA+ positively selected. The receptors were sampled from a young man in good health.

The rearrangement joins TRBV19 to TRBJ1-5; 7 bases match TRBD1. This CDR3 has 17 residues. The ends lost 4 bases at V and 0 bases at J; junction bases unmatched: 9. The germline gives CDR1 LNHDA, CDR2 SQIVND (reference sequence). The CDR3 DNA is TGTGCCAGTAGTACTCTTACCGGGACAGTTAGCAATCAGCCCCAGCATTTT. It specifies CASSTLTGTVSNQPQHF.

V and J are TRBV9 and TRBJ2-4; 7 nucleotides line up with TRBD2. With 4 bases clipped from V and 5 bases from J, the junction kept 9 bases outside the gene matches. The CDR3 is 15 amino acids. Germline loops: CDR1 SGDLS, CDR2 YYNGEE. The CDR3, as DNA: TGTGCCAGCAGCACCCGGGGTGGGAGGGAAAACATTCAGTACTTC. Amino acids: CASSTRGGRENIQYF.

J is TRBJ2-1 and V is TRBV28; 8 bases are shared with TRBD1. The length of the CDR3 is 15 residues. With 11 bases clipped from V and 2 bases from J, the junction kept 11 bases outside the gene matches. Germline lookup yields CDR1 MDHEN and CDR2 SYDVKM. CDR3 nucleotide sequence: TGTGCCGGGAGGCCCTCAGGGGGCCCCTACAATGAGCAGTTCTTC. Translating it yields CAGRPSGGPYNEQFF.

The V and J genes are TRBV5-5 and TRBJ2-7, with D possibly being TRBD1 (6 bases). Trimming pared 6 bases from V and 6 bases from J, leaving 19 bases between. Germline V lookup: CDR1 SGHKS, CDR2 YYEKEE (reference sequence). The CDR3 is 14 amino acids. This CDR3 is CASMGPGQTGEQYF. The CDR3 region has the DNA TGTGCCAGCATGGGGCCGGGACAAACAGGCGAGCAGTACTTC.

CDR3 sequence: CASRGLAGGRELFF. Here the CDR3 DNA reads TGTGCCAGCAGGGGACTAGCGGGAGGCCGGGAGCTGTTTTTT. The chain is built from TRBV27 and TRBJ2-2, with 15 nucleotides matching TRBD2. V was clipped by 6 bases and J by 9 bases; unmatched bases: 2. This CDR3 is 14 amino acids long. In germline, CDR1 is MNHEY, CDR2 SMNVEV (reference sequence).

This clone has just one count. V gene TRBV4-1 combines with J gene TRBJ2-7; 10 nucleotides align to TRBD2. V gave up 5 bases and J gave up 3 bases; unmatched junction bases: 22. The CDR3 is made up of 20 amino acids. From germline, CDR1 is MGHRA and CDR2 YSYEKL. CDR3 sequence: CASSEQIVASGRRIVYEQYF. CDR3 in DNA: TGCGCCAGCAGCGAACAAATTGTTGCTAGCGGGAGAAGGATTGTCTACGAGCAGTACTTC.

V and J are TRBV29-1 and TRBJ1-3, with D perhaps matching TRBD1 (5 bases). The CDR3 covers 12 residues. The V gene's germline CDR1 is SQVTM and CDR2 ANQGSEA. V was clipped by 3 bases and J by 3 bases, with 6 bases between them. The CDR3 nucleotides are TGCAGCGTTGAGACAGATGGAAACACCATATATTTT. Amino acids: CSVETDGNTIYF.

CDR3 amino acids: CATDTGPGNTEAFF. The CDR3 region has the DNA TGTGCCACTGACACGGGACCTGGGAACACTGAAGCTTTCTTT. The chain joins TRBV2 to TRBJ1-1, with D perhaps TRBD1 (5 bases). The germline V gene has CDR1 SNHLY and CDR2 FYNNEI. V lost 10 bases to trimming and J lost 1 base, with 16 bases between them. This CDR3 comprises 14 residues.

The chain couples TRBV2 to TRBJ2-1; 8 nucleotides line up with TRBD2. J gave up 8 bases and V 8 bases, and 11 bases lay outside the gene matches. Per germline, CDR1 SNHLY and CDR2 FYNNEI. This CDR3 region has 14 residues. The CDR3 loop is CASGQGTRVDEQFF. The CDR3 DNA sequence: TGTGCCAGCGGACAAGGGACTAGGGTCGATGAGCAGTTCTTC.

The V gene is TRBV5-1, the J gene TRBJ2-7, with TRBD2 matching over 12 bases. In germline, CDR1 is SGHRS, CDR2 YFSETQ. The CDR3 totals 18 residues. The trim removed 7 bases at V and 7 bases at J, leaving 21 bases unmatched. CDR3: CASRLWTSGNPFLGEQYF. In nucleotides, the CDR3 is TGCGCCAGCCGACTATGGACTAGCGGGAACCCCTTTCTGGGAGAGCAGTACTTC.

The CDR3 region is CATSSPGQGVRRNGYTF. The DNA for the CDR3 is TGTGCCACCAGCAGTCCGGGACAGGGGGTTAGAAGGAATGGCTACACCTTC. The chain combines TRBV15 with TRBJ1-2, with TRBD1 identical over 11 bases. This CDR3 has 17 amino acids. Per germline, CDR1 LNHNV and CDR2 YYDKDF (reference sequence). The ends lost 3 bases at V and 6 bases at J; junction bases unmatched: 12. Using reference TRBV15 and TRBJ1-2 for the parts outside the CDR3, the full variable domain is DAMVIQNPRYQVTQFGKPVTLSCSQTLNHNVMYWYQQKSSQAPKLLFHYYDKDFNNEADTPDNFQSRRPNTSFCFLDIRSPGLGDTAMYLCATSSPGQGVRRNGYTFGSGTRLTVV.

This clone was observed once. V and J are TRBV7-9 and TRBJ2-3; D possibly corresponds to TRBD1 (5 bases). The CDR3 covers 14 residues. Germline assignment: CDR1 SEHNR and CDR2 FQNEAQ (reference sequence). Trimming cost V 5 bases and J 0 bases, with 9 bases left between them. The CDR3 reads CASSERQSTDTQYF. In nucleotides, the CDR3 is TGTGCCAGCAGCGAAAGACAGAGCACAGATACGCAGTATTTT.

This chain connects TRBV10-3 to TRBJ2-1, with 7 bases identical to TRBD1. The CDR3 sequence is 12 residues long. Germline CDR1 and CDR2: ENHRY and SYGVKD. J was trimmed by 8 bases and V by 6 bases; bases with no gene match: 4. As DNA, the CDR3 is TGTGCCATCAGGGACAGGTTGGATGAGCAGTTCTTC. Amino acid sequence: CAIRDRLDEQFF.

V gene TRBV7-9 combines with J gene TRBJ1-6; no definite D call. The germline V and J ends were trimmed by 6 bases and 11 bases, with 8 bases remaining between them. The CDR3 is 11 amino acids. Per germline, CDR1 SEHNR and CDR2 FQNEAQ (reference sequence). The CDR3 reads CASSLPPPLHF. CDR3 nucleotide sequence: TGTGCCAGCAGTCTCCCCCCACCCCTCCACTTT. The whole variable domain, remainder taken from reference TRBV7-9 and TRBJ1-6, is DTGVSQNPRHKITKRGQNVTFRCDPISEHNRLYWYRQTLGQGPEFLTYFQNEAQLEKSRLLSDRFSAERPKGSFSTLEIQRTEQGDSAMYLCASSLPPPLHFGNGTRLTVT.